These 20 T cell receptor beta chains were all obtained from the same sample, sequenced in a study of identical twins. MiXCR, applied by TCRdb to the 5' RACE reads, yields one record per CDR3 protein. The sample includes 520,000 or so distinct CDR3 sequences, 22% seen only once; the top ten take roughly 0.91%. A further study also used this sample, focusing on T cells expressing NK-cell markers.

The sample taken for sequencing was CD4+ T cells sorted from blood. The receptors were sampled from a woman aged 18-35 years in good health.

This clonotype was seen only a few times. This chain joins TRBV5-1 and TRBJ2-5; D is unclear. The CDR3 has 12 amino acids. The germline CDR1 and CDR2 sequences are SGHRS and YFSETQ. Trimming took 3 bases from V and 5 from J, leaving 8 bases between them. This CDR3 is CASSSVWETQYF. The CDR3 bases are TGCGCCAGCAGCTCCGTATGGGAGACCCAGTACTTC.

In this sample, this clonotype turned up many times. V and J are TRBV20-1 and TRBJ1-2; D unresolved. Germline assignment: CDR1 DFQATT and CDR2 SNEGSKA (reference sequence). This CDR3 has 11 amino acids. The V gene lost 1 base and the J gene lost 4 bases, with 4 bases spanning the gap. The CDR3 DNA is TGCAGTGCTAGAGGGGGCTATGGCTACACCTTC. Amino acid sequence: CSARGGYGYTF.

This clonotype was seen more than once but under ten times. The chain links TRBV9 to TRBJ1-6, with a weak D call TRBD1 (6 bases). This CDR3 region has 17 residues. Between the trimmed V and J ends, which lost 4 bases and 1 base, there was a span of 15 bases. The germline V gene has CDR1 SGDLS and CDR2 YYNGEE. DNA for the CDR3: TGTGCCAGCAGCACTCGGACAGCTATTTCCTATAATTCACCCCTCCACTTT. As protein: CASSTRTAISYNSPLHF. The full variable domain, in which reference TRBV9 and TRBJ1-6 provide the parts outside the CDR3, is DSGVTQTPKHLITATGQRVTLRCSPRSGDLSVYWYQQSLDQGLQFLIQYYNGEERAKGNILERFSAQQFPDLHSELNLSSLELGDSALYFCASSTRTAISYNSPLHFGNGTRLTVT.

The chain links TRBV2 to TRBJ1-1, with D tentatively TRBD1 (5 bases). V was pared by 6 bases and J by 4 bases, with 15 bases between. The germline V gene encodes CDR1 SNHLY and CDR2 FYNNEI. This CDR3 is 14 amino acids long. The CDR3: CASRRQNSGTEAFF. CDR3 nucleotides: TGTGCCAGCAGAAGACAGAATTCGGGCACTGAAGCTTTCTTT.

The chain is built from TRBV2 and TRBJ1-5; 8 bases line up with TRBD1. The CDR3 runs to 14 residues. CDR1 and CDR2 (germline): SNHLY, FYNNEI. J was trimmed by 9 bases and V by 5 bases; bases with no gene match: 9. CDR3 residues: CASSIGQGGVPQHF. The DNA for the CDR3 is TGTGCCAGCAGTATTGGACAGGGTGGAGTGCCCCAGCATTTT.

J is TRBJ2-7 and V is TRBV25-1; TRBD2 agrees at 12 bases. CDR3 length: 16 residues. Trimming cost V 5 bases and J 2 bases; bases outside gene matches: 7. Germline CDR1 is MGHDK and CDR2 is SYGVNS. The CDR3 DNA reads TGTGCCAGCAGTTCTCTTCTAGCGGGAGGGCCCTACGAGCAGTACTTC. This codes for CASSSLLAGGPYEQYF.

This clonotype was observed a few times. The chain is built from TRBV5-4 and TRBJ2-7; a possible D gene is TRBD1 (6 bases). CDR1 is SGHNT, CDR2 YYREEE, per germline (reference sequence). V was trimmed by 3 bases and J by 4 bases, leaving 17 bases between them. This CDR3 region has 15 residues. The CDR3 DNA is TGTGCCAGCAGCTCGCCCAGGGGCGCAGGTTACGAGCAGTACTTC. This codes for CASSSPRGAGYEQYF. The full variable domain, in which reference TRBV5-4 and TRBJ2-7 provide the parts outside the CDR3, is ETGVTQSPTHLIKTRGQQVTLRCSSQSGHNTVSWYQQALGQGPQFIFQYYREEENGRGNFPPRFSGLQFPNYSSELNVNALELDDSALYLCASSSPRGAGYEQYFGPGTRLTVT.

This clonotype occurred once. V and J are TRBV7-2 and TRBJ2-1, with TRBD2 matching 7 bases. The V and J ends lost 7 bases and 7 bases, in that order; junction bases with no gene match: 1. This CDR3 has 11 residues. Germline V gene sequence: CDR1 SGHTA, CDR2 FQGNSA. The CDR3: CASMGGNEQFF. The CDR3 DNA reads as TGTGCCAGCATGGGAGGGAATGAGCAGTTCTTC.

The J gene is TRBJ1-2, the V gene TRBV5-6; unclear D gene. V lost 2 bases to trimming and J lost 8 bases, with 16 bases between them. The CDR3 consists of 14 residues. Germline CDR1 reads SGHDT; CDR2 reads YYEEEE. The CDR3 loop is CASSLPQHRGGYTF. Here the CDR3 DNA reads TGTGCCAGCAGCTTACCACAGCACAGAGGGGGCTACACCTTC.

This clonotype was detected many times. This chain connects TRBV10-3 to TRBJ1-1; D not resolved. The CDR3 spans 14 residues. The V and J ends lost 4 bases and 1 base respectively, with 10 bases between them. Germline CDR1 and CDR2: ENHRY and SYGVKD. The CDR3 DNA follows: TGTGCCATCAGTGTCCATTCCCAGAACACTGAAGCTTTCTTT. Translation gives CAISVHSQNTEAFF.

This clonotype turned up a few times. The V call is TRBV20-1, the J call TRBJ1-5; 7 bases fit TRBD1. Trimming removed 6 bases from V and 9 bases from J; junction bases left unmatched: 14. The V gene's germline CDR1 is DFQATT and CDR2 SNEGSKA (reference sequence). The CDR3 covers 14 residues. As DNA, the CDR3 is TGCAGTGCCCTAACAACTAGGGGGCTTGGGCCCCAGCATTTT. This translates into CSALTTRGLGPQHF.

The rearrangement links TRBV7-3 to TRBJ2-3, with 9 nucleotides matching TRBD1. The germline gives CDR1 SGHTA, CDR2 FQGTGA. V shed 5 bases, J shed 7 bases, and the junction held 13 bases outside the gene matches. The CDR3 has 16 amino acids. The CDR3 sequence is CASSPRTGVGENTQYF. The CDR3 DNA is TGTGCCAGCAGCCCAAGGACAGGGGTAGGGGAGAATACGCAGTATTTT.

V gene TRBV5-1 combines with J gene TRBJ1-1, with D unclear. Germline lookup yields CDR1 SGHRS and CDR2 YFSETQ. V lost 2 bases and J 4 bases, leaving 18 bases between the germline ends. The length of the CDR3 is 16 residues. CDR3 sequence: CASSFMPRESGTEAFF. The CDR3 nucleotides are TGCGCCAGCAGCTTTATGCCTAGGGAATCGGGCACTGAAGCTTTCTTT.

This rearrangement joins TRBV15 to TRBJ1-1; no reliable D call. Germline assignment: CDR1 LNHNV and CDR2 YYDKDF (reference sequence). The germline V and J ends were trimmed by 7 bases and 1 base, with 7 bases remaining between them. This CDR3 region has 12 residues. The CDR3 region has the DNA TGTGCCACCACCGCCCGGAACACTGAAGCTTTCTTT. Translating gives CATTARNTEAFF. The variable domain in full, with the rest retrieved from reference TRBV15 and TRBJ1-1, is DAMVIQNPRYQVTQFGKPVTLSCSQTLNHNVMYWYQQKSSQAPKLLFHYYDKDFNNEADTPDNFQSRRPNTSFCFLDIRSPGLGDTAMYLCATTARNTEAFFGQGTRLTVV.

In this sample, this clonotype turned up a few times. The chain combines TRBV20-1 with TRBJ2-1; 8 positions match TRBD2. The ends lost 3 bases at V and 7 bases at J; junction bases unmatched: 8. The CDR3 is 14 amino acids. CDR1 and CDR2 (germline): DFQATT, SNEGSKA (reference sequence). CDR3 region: CSASLGGAGNEQFF. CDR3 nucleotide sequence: TGCAGTGCTAGTCTCGGGGGGGCTGGGAATGAGCAGTTCTTC.

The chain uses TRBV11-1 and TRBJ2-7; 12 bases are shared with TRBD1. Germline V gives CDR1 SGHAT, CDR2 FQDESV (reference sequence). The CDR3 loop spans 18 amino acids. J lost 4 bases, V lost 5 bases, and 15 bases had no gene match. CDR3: CASSNRRTRDRGLYEQYF. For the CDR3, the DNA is TGTGCCAGCAGCAACCGACGGACCAGGGACAGGGGGCTGTACGAGCAGTACTTC.

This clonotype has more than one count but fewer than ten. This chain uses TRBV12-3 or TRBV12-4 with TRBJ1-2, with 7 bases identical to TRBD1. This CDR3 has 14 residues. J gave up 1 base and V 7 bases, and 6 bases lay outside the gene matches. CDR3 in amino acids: CASNPTGFNYGYTF. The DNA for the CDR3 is TGTGCCAGCAACCCGACAGGGTTTAACTATGGCTACACCTTC.

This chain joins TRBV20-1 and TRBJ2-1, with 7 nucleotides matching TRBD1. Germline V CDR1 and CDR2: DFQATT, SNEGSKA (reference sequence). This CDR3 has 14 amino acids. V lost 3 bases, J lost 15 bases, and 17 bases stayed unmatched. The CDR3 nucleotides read TGCAGTGCTAGCCCGACAGGGACCTACAATGGTGGGTTCTTC. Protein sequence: CSASPTGTYNGGFF.

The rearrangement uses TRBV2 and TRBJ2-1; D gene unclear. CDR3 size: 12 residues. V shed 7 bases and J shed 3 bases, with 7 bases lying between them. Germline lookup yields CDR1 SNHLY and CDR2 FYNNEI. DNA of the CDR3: TGTGCCAGCAAAACGGACTACAATGAGCAGTTCTTC. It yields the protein CASKTDYNEQFF.

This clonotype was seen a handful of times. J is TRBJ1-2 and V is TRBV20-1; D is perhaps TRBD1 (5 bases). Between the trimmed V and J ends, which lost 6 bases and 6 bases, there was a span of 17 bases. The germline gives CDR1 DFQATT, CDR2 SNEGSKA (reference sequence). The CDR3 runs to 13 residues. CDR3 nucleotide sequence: TGCAGTGCAAGTAACAGGTACCTGCATGGCTACACCTTC. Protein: CSASNRYLHGYTF.